The sequence of this T cell receptor beta chain was determined in a study of brain metastases from non-small cell lung cancer. Germline CDR1 reads LNHDA; CDR2 reads SQIVND (reference sequence). V lost 0 bases, J lost 0 bases, and 7 bases lay in between. CDR3 length: 15 residues. The method was immunoSEQ multiplex PCR; TCRdb's version includes in-frame clones alone and lacks a portion of them. The top ten clones hold roughly 9% of a sample with a few thousand clones, about 80% of them seen once. The clonotype originates from a donor aged 40 or older with non-small cell lung cancer. The sample comprised tumor-adjacent normal tissue. The chain has TRBV19 and TRBJ2-3; D is unresolved. CDR3 in amino acids: CASSIDHDSTDTQYF. The CDR3 bases are TGTGCCAGTAGTATAGATCATGATAGCACAGATACGCAGTATTTT. Based on the CDR3 plus reference TRBV19 and TRBJ2-3, the full variable domain is DGGITQSPKYLFRKEGQNVTLSCEQNLNHDAMYWYRQDPGQGLRLIYYSQIVNDFQKGDIAEGYSVSREKKESFPLTVTSAQKNPTAFYLCASSIDHDSTDTQYFGPGTRLTVL.